These 14 T cell receptor beta chains share one sample of origin, sequenced in a study of T-cell memory formation after mild COVID-19. MiXCR, run by TCRdb on the 5' RACE reads, gives a single entry per CDR3 protein. The sample gives around 200,000 distinct CDR3 sequences, 25% to 35% of which show up once; about an eighth is in the top ten. The sequencing sample was made of PBMCs or a T cell subset sorted from them (not recorded which). The origin of the receptors is an adult woman who had mild COVID-19 (a few samples of this study predate the infection). Cell type and time point are not known.

The chain has TRBV3-1 and TRBJ1-2, with 9 bases identical to TRBD1. Per the germline V gene, CDR1 is LGHDT and CDR2 is YNNKEL (reference sequence). This CDR3 spans 15 amino acids. Losses at the gene ends were 4 bases for V and 2 bases for J; bases not matched to a gene: 5. CDR3 sequence: CASSPRDRGNYGYTF. DNA of the CDR3: TGTGCCAGCAGCCCCCGAGACAGGGGGAACTATGGCTACACCTTC.

The CDR3 nucleotides are TGTGCCAGCTCAAGGTGGGATGACATTCAGTACTTC. This gives the protein CASSRWDDIQYF. The chain uses TRBV9 and TRBJ2-4, with D uncertain. CDR3 length: 12 residues. From germline, CDR1 is SGDLS and CDR2 YYNGEE. V lost 7 bases and J 8 bases, leaving 13 bases between the germline ends.

This clonotype occurred a few times. J is TRBJ1-3 and V is TRBV7-9; D is unresolved. The CDR3 runs to 15 residues. Germline CDR1 SEHNR, CDR2 FQNEAQ (reference sequence). The ends were cut back, 1 base at V and 0 bases at J, with 7 bases in the middle. The CDR3 here is CASSLVQSSGNTIYF. The CDR3, as DNA: TGTGCCAGCAGCTTAGTACAGAGCTCTGGAAACACCATATATTTT. Looking up the rest from reference TRBV7-9 and TRBJ1-3 gives the full variable domain: DTGVSQNPRHKITKRGQNVTFRCDPISEHNRLYWYRQTLGQGPEFLTYFQNEAQLEKSRLLSDRFSAERPKGSFSTLEIQRTEQGDSAMYLCASSLVQSSGNTIYFGEGSWLTVV.

There are a few counts of this clonotype. Here the CDR3 reads CASSTGDIQYF. DNA for the CDR3: TGTGCCAGCTCGACCGGGGACATTCAGTACTTC. This chain connects TRBV18 to TRBJ2-4, with TRBD2 as a possible D gene (5 bases). The length of the CDR3 is 11 residues. Trimming took 6 bases from V and 8 from J, leaving 8 bases between them. CDR1 KGHSH and CDR2 LQKENI come from the germline V gene.

This clonotype was detected once. The chain links TRBV27 to TRBJ2-7; 9 bases match TRBD1. Looked up from germline, CDR1 is MNHEY and CDR2 is SMNVEV (reference sequence). After removal of 5 bases from V and 6 bases from J, the junction contained 11 bases not matched to a gene. The CDR3 spans 15 residues. The CDR3 loop is CASSPIQGAVGEQYF. The CDR3 nucleotides are TGTGCCAGCAGTCCAATACAGGGGGCGGTGGGCGAGCAGTACTTC.

CDR3 bases: TGTGCCAGCAGTCGGACTAGCGGGAGGGCACCAGATACGCAGTATTTT. Its translation: CASSRTSGRAPDTQYF. V usage is TRBV2 and J usage is TRBJ2-3, with TRBD2 matching 15 bases. The junction had 4 bases not matched to a gene; V was cut back by 5 bases and J by 4 bases. The CDR3 is 16 residues long. Per germline, CDR1 SNHLY and CDR2 FYNNEI.

This clonotype was seen more than once but under ten times. The chain uses TRBV7-3 and TRBJ1-5; D gene unclear. The CDR3 has 20 residues. The ends were cut back, 6 bases at V and 0 bases at J, with 27 bases in the middle. The germline V gene has CDR1 SGHTA and CDR2 FQGTGA. CDR3 residues: CASRSNYLSGPLNSNQPQHF. The CDR3 coding sequence is TGTGCCAGCAGAAGTAACTATTTGTCAGGACCGCTGAATAGCAATCAGCCCCAGCATTTT.

This chain uses TRBV19 with TRBJ2-5, with D perhaps TRBD2 (6 bases). V lost 11 bases and J 4 bases, leaving 26 bases between the germline ends. CDR1 and CDR2 from the germline V gene are LNHDA and SQIVND (reference sequence). The CDR3 length is 16 residues. The CDR3, as DNA: TGTGCCTCTCGGAGGGGTGAATTGATGGTTGGAGAGACCCAGTACTTC. It codes for CASRRGELMVGETQYF.

The rearrangement links TRBV6-6 to TRBJ2-2, with 7 bases lining up with TRBD2. This CDR3 spans 15 amino acids. The V segment lost 9 bases and the J segment 2 bases; nucleotides outside the gene matches: 9. Germline V lookup: CDR1 MNHNY, CDR2 SVGAGI (reference sequence). CDR3 amino acids: CASARDYRNTGELFF. CDR3 coding DNA: TGTGCCAGTGCGCGGGACTACCGAAACACCGGGGAGCTGTTTTTT.

In this sample, this clonotype turned up a few times. The rearrangement joins TRBV7-9 to TRBJ2-6; TRBD1 agrees at 9 bases. CDR3 size: 17 residues. The germline V gene encodes CDR1 SEHNR and CDR2 FQNEAQ (reference sequence). Losses at the gene ends were 2 bases for V and 0 bases for J; bases not matched to a gene: 2. The CDR3 nucleotides are TGTGCCAGCAGCTTAACAGGGGGCCTCTCTGGGGCCAACGTCCTGACTTTC. This translates into CASSLTGGLSGANVLTF.

This clonotype occurred a few times. This chain joins TRBV7-3 and TRBJ2-1, with 7 bases identical to TRBD2. The germline gives CDR1 SGHTA, CDR2 FQGTGA. The trim removed 5 bases at V and 10 bases at J, leaving 8 bases unmatched. This CDR3 is built from 13 residues. The CDR3 DNA reads as TGTGCCAGCAGCCCCCCCGGGGAGGGGGAGCAGTTCTTC. Protein product: CASSPPGEGEQFF.

The chain is built from TRBV6-2 or TRBV6-3 and TRBJ2-1; D assignment may be TRBD1 or TRBD2 (6 bases each). The CDR3 runs 11 residues. Between the trimmed V and J ends, which lost 9 bases and 13 bases, there was a span of 16 bases. Per the germline V gene, CDR1 is MNHEY and CDR2 is SVGEGT. This CDR3 reads CASSLGGHQFF. In DNA, the CDR3 is TGTGCCAGTTCCTTAGGGGGGCATCAGTTCTTC.

The genes are TRBV6-5 and TRBJ2-5, with 8 positions matching TRBD2. Germline CDR1 reads MNHEY; CDR2 reads SVGAGI. The CDR3 consists of 12 residues. The DNA for the CDR3 is TGTGCTTCGGGAGGGCCGGCAGAGACCCAGTACTTC. Amino acid sequence: CASGGPAETQYF.

This clonotype was counted a few times. The chain recombines TRBV3-1 with TRBJ2-3, with 8 bases matching TRBD1. CDR3 length: 16 residues. Germline-derived CDR1 and CDR2 are LGHDT and YNNKEL (reference sequence). The V and J ends lost 4 bases and 0 bases, in that order; junction bases with no gene match: 6. CDR3 nucleotide sequence: TGTGCCAGCAGCCGCGGACAGGGCGCTAGCACAGATACGCAGTATTTT. The encoded protein is CASSRGQGASTDTQYF.